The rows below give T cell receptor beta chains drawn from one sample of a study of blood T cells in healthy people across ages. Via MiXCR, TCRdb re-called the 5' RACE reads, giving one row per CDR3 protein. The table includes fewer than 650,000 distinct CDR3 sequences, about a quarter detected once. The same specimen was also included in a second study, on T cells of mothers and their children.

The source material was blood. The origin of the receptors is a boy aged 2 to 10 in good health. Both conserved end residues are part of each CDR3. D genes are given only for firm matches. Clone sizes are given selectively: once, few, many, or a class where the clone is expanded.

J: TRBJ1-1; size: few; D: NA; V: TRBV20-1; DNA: TGCAGTGCTATGATCAGGGGCGACACTGAAGCTTTCTTT; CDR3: CSAMIRGDTEAFF
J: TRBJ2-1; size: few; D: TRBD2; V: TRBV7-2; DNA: TGTGCCAGCAGCATTGCCGGGACTAGTTTGTACAATGAGCAGTTCTTC; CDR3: CASSIAGTSLYNEQFF
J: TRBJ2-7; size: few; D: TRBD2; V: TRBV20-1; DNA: TGCAGTGCTAGTGTCACTAGCGGGGGAACCTACGAGCAGTACTTC; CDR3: CSASVTSGGTYEQYF
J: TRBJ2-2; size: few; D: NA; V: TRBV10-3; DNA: TGTGCCATCACGAGACTAGCGAACACCGGGGAGCTGTTTTTT; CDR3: CAITRLANTGELFF
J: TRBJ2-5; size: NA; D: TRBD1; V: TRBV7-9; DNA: TGTGCCAGCAGCAAACGGGACAGGGGGCGCCGGGTGGAGACCCAGTACTTC; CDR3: CASSKRDRGRRVETQYF
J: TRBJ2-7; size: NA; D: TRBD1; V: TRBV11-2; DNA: TGTGCCAGCAGCCCTCCCCGACGGACAGGGAGCTCCTACGAGCAGTACTTC; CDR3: CASSPPRRTGSSYEQYF
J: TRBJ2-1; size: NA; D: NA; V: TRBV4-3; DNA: TGCGCCAGCAGCCAAGATGTCGGCCCCTCCCACAATGAGCAGTTCTTC; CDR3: CASSQDVGPSHNEQFF
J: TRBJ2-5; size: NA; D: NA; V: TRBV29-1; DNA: TGCAGCGTTGTGACAGTAACGGATCGGGAGACCCAGTACTTC; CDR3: CSVVTVTDRETQYF
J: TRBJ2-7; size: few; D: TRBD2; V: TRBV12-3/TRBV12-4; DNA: TGTGCCAGCAGTTTCGGGACTAGCGGGGCAGGCGAGCAGTACTTC; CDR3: CASSFGTSGAGEQYF
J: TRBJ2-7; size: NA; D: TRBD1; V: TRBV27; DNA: TGTGCCAGCAGTCCAATCCTCTCAGGACAGGCGGCCCCTTACGAGCAGTACTTC; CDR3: CASSPILSGQAAPYEQYF
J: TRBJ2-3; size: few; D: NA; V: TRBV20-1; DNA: TGCAGTGCTAGTCCCACGGGGACAGATACGCAGTATTTT; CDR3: CSASPTGTDTQYF
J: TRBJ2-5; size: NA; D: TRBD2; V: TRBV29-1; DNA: TGCAGCGTCGAACTAGCGGGCCGGGAGACCCAGTACTTC; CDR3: CSVELAGRETQYF
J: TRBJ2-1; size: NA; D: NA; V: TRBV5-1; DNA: TGCGCCAGCAGCTTGGGGGGGGACTCCAATGAGCAGTTCTTC; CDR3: CASSLGGDSNEQFF
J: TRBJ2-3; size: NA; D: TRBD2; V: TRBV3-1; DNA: TGTGCCAGCAGCCAAGTGGCCCTAGCGGGAGAAGCGGATACGCAGTATTTT; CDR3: CASSQVALAGEADTQYF
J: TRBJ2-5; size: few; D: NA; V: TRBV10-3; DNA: TGTGCCATCAGTGTGGGGGGCACAAACCAAGAGACCCAGTACTTC; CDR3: CAISVGGTNQETQYF
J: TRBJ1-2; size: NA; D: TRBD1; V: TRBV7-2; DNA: TGTGCCAGCAGCTTTGTCGACAGGGGGGACTACTATGGCTACACCTTC; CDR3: CASSFVDRGDYYGYTF
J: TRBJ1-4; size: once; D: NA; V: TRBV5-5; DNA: TGTGCCAGCAGCTTGAGAACAACTAATGAAAAACTGTTTTTT; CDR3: CASSLRTTNEKLFF
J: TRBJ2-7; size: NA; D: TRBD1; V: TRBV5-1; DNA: TGCGCCAGCAGCTTGGCTCAGGGGGCGCGGGAGCAGTACTTC; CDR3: CASSLAQGAREQYF
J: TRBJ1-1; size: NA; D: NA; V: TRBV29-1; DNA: TGCAGCGTTGCCCTCAGTAAAACGAACACTGAAGCTTTCTTT; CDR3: CSVALSKTNTEAFF
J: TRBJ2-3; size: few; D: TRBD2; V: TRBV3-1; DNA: TGTGCCAGCAGCTCCCAGCGGGGGAGACTCACAGATACGCAGTATTTT; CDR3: CASSSQRGRLTDTQYF
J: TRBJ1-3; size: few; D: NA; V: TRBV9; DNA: TGTGCCAGCAGCCGGGACGTCTCCTCTGGAAACACCATATATTTT; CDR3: CASSRDVSSGNTIYF
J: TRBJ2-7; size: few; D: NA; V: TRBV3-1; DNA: TGTGCCAGCAGTCAAACACAGGGCAGAGGACACGAGCAGTACTTC; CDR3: CASSQTQGRGHEQYF
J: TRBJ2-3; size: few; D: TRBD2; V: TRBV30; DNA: TGTGCCTGGAGCCTGACTAGCGGGAGGGCCCAAGATACGCAGTATTTT; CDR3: CAWSLTSGRAQDTQYF
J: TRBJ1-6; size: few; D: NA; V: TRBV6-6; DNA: TGTGCCAGCAGTTACCCTGGACAGAATCCTGCCCTCCACTTT; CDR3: CASSYPGQNPALHF
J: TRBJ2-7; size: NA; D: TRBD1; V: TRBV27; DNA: TGTGCCAGCAGTCTAACAGGGGCGCGAGAGCAGTACTTC; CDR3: CASSLTGAREQYF
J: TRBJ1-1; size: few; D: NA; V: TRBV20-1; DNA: TGCAGTGCTAAAGGACCTATGAACACTGAAGCTTTCTTT; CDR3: CSAKGPMNTEAFF
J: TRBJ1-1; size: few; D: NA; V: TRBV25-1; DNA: TGTGCCAGCAGTGAATTGGAAGGGGGCACTGAAGCTTTCTTT; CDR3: CASSELEGGTEAFF
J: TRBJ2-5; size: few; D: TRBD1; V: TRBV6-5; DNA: TGTGCCACCTCGGACAGGGGACAAGAGACCCAGTACTTC; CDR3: CATSDRGQETQYF
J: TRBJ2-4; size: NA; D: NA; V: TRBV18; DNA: TGTGCCAGCACCCCGACAGCCAAAAACATTCAGTACTTC; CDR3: CASTPTAKNIQYF
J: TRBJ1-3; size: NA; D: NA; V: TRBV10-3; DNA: TGTGCCATCAGTGAGACGGCGGAGCGAAACACCATATATTTT; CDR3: CAISETAERNTIYF
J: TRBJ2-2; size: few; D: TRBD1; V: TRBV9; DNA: TGTGCCAGCAGCGTAGGACAGGGGAGTACCGGGGAGCTGTTTTTT; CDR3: CASSVGQGSTGELFF
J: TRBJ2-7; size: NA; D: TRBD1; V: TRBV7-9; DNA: TGTGCCAGCCGAGGAGGACTTGGGGACAGGTACTTC; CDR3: CASRGGLGDRYF
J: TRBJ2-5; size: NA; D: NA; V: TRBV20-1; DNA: TGCAGTGCTGGGGGTCCGGGGAAGCAAGAGACCCAGTACTTC; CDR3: CSAGGPGKQETQYF
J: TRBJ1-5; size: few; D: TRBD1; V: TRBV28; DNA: TGTGCCAGCAGCCGGATGCCGGGACAGGGTGGGACGCCCCAGCATTTT; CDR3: CASSRMPGQGGTPQHF
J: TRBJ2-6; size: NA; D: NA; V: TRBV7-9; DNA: TGTGCCAGCCCACCTTCCGGTGGAGCTGGGGCCAACGTCCTGACTTTC; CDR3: CASPPSGGAGANVLTF
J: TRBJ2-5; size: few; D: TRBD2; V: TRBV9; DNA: TGTGCCAGCAGCGGGGGACTAGCGGGAGGCGGGGAGACCCAGTACTTC; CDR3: CASSGGLAGGGETQYF
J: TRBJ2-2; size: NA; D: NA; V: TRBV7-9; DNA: TGTGCCAGCAGCTTAGGGTTTAACACCGGGGAGCTGTTTTTT; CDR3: CASSLGFNTGELFF
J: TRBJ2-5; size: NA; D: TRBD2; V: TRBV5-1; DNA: TGCGCCAGCAGCCGGGGTAGCGGGAGTTTACAAGAGACCCAGTACTTC; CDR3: CASSRGSGSLQETQYF
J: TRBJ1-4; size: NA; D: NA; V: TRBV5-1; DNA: TGCGCCAGCAGCTTGGGACAGGTTGCCCGAGACGAAAAACTGTTTTTT; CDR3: CASSLGQVARDEKLFF
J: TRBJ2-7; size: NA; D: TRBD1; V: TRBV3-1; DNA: TGTGCCAGCAGCCAAGTGGACAGGGTGGTCTACTTC; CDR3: CASSQVDRVVYF
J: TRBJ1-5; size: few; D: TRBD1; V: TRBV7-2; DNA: TGTGCCAGCAGTACACAGGGGCTCGGCAATCAGCCCCAGCATTTT; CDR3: CASSTQGLGNQPQHF
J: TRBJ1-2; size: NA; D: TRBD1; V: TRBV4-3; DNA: TGCGCCAGCAGCCACGAACCGGGACAGAAGTATGGCTACACCTTC; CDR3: CASSHEPGQKYGYTF
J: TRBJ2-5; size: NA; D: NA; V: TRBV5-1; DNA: TGCGCCAGCAGCCCAGGGTCAAGCGAAGAGACCCAGTACTTC; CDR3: CASSPGSSEETQYF
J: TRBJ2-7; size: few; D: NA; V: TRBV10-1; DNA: TGCGCCAGCAGTGAGTATCGCCTTCCGGACTACGAGCAGTACTTC; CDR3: CASSEYRLPDYEQYF
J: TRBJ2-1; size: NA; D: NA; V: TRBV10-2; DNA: TGCGCCAGCAGTGCAGGGCTAGTATCCTACAATGAGCAGTTCTTC; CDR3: CASSAGLVSYNEQFF
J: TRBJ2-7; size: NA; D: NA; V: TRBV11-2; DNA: TGTGCCAGCAGCTTAGGGCCAACCTACGAGCAGTACTTC; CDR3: CASSLGPTYEQYF
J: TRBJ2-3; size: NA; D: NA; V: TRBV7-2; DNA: TGTGCCAGCAGCTGGACCTCGGCGAGGCAGTATTTT; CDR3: CASSWTSARQYF
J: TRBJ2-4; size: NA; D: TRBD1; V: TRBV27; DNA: TGTGCCAGCAGTCGGACAGGCCCCCCGGGAAACATTCAGTACTTC; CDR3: CASSRTGPPGNIQYF
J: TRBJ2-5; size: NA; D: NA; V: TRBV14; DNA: TGTGCCAGCAGCCAAGACAGGGTGGAGACCCAGTACTTC; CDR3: CASSQDRVETQYF
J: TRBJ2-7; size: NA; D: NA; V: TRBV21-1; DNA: TGTGCCAGCTTTAGCGGGAGCTCCTACGAGCAGTACTTC; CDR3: CASFSGSSYEQYF
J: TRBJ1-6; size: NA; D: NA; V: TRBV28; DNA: TGTGCCAGCAGTTACGGACTACCGAATAATTCACCCCTCCACTTT; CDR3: CASSYGLPNNSPLHF
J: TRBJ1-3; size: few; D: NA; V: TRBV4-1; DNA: TGCGCCAGCAGCCAGAATTTCAGGGGCTCTGGAAACACCATATATTTT; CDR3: CASSQNFRGSGNTIYF
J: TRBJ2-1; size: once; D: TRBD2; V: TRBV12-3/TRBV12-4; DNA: TGTGCCAGCAGCCTCCTAGGACTAGCGGGGGGCCCTTACAATGAGCAGTTCTTC; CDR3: CASSLLGLAGGPYNEQFF
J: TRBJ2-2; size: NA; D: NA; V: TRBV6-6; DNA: TGTGCCAGCAGTTACGGGGGGACCTTATATTCCGGGGAGCTGTTTTTT; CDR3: CASSYGGTLYSGELFF